The 10 T cell receptor beta chains reported below all come from one sample, sequenced in a study of graft-versus-host responses after intestinal transplantation. Clones were read by immunoSEQ multiplex PCR, and TCRdb kept only the in-frame ones, dropping some. The data show over 45,000 clones, roughly 90% seen once. The material was PBMCs, obtained 26 days after transplant. These TCRs come from a human patient who received an intestinal transplant, so some T cells may come from the graft donor.

The gene calls are TRBV2 and TRBJ2-1, with D possibly being TRBD2 (6 bases). This CDR3 spans 14 amino acids. Trimming took off 8 bases at V and 9 bases at J, with 20 bases between the two ends. Germline V gene sequence: CDR1 SNHLY, CDR2 FYNNEI. The CDR3 protein is CASPRDSRPSEQFF. Written as DNA, the CDR3 is TGTGCCAGCCCCCGGGACTCACGGCCCAGTGAGCAGTTCTTC.

This clone was detected once. The gene calls are TRBV7-3 and TRBJ2-2; 9 bases align to TRBD1. The CDR3 has 16 amino acids. V was pared by 1 base and J by 3 bases, with 3 bases of the junction left unmatched. Germline lookup yields CDR1 SGHTA and CDR2 FQGTGA. The CDR3 spells CASSLMTGGDTGELFF. The DNA for the CDR3 is TGTGCCAGCAGCTTAATGACAGGGGGAGACACCGGGGAGCTGTTTTTT. The full variable domain, completed using reference TRBV7-3 and TRBJ2-2, is GAGVSQTPSNKVTEKGKYVELRCDPISGHTALYWYRQSLGQGPEFLIYFQGTGAADDSGLPNDRFFAVRPEGSVSTLKIQRTERGDSAVYLCASSLMTGGDTGELFFGEGSRLTVL.

The CDR3 loop reads CASSLGAGGYEQYF. As DNA, the CDR3 is TGCGCCAGCAGCCTGGGGGCAGGGGGCTACGAGCAGTACTTC. V gene TRBV4-1 combines with J gene TRBJ2-7, with 7 bases fitting TRBD1. Looked up from germline, CDR1 is MGHRA and CDR2 is YSYEKL. Trimming at V came to 4 bases and at J to 3 bases, leaving 6 bases not matched to a gene. This CDR3 has 14 residues.

J is TRBJ2-3 and V is TRBV4-3, with 11 positions matching TRBD2. Germline V CDR1 and CDR2: LGHNA, YSLEER. The CDR3 is made up of 19 amino acids. The V segment lost 3 bases and the J segment 0 bases; nucleotides outside the gene matches: 11. The CDR3 DNA reads TGCGCCAGCAGCCAGACTCTAGCGGGGGGTTTTACTAGCACAGATACGCAGTATTTT. Translated, it gives CASSQTLAGGFTSTDTQYF.

This chain uses TRBV25-1 with TRBJ1-2; 7 positions match TRBD1. Germline values: CDR1 MGHDK, CDR2 SYGVNS. V lost 0 bases to trimming and J lost 5 bases; unmatched junction nucleotides: 6. The CDR3 loop spans 15 amino acids. CDR3 sequence: CASSEYEGAAYGYTF. The CDR3 nucleotides read TGTGCCAGCAGTGAATATGAGGGGGCGGCGTATGGCTACACCTTC.

The gene calls are TRBV27 and TRBJ2-3; the D gene is possibly TRBD2 (7 bases). CDR1 and CDR2 (germline): MNHEY, SMNVEV (reference sequence). The CDR3 spans 16 residues. V lost 4 bases and J lost 5, with 19 bases in between. DNA for the CDR3: TGTGCCAGCAGTTCCGGGGGGCGAAACACACGAGATACGCAGTATTTT. This encodes CASSSGGRNTRDTQYF.

This chain's CDR3 is CASGGSSYEQYF. Written as DNA, the CDR3 is TGTGCCAGCGGCGGCAGCTCCTACGAGCAGTACTTC. This chain connects TRBV6-6 to TRBJ2-7; D is uncertain. This CDR3 has 12 amino acids. Germline CDR1 and CDR2: MNHNY and SVGAGI (reference sequence). V lost 8 bases to trimming and J lost 0 bases, with 8 bases between them.

The V gene is TRBV29-1, the J gene TRBJ1-1; D is perhaps TRBD1 (6 bases). The CDR3 is made up of 14 amino acids. Per germline, CDR1 SQVTM and CDR2 ANQGSEA. Trimming removed 6 bases at V and 4 bases at J, with 18 bases between. The CDR3 region has the DNA TGCAGCGTACTGTTCCGGGACATGGGCACTGAAGCTTTCTTT. Translation gives CSVLFRDMGTEAFF.

The chain has TRBV19 and TRBJ2-2; TRBD1 aligns across 9 bases. Trimming cost V 3 bases and J 6 bases; bases outside gene matches: 2. The CDR3 length is 14 residues. Germline CDR1 reads LNHDA; CDR2 reads SQIVND (reference sequence). The CDR3 region has the DNA TGTGCCAGTAGTATCGGGACAGGGCCCGGGGAGCTGTTTTTT. Translating it yields CASSIGTGPGELFF.

This clone was seen once. The chain has TRBV7-2 and TRBJ2-7, with D unclear. CDR3 length: 14 amino acids. Trimming removed 1 base from V and 2 bases from J, with 9 bases in between. Germline V lookup: CDR1 SGHTA, CDR2 FQGNSA. The CDR3 DNA reads as TGTGCCAGCAGCTTAGGACGAGGCGCCTACGAGCAGTACTTC. Translating gives CASSLGRGAYEQYF.